This entry is about one T cell receptor (beta chain). Its target antigen remains unknown. No much larger clonotype is one base removed from it; base qualities were not supplied. Via the germline V gene (reference sequence), CDR1 is GTSNPN and CDR2 SVGIG. From the cysteine up to the phenylalanine, the CDR3 has a length of 12 residues. CDR3 DNA is the only sequence kept; it has 36 bases, read in frame from the first base. V sheds 0 bases and J sheds 10 bases, leaving 11 bases between their ends. Reading the label with the study, this specimen's time point is: time of PML onset. The treatment or condition label here, explained by the study, means: on natalizumab therapy at sampling. Diagnosis of PML was based on clinical and MRI findings and confirmed by finding JC virus DNA in cerebrospinal fluid. Among the natalizumab-treated patients, PML showed up after anywhere between 16 and 56 months of natalizumab therapy. Every listed patient had received interferon beta before, and every PML patient was female. Blood samples at T3 were obtained at the time of PML onset. Ficoll-Hypaque density gradient centrifugation was used to isolate peripheral blood mononuclear cells.

These data come from a study of multiple sclerosis patients with progressive multifocal leukoencephalopathy (dated by TCRdb to the late 2010s). A note on the overall study: Peripheral T and B cells were examined in MS patients who went on to develop PML (4 under natalizumab, 1 after alemtuzumab) as well as in treated patients who did not. From before therapy, through 6 and 12 months, up to PML onset, two natalizumab-treated patients who later developed PML were tracked longitudinally. The study was designed to detect JC virus-specific or public T-cell expansions arising at the time of PML onset. Beyond this particular receptor, the publication reports: Less diverse TRB repertoires in most PML patients were suggested by lower normalized Shannon entropy, whereas values near 1 were observed in the natalizumab-treated controls. Only peripheral blood was analyzed, although cerebrospinal fluid or brain lymphocytes might be more informative for natalizumab-associated PML. Although TRB clones above 0.5% frequency turned up only in PML patients, the clones expanded at PML onset were already present before and during natalizumab therapy. With only a small, descriptive cohort, it remained unclear whether the findings reflect JC virus infection or general immunocompromise. No common TRBV or TRBJ gene usage or preferential TRBV-TRBJ pairings were detected when PML developed.

TRB CDR3 regions were amplified from genomic DNA with the immunoSEQ two-step multiplex PCR at survey-level depth. Synthetic inline TR CDR3 controls covering all V-J pairings were spiked into each PCR to estimate template counts and remove amplification bias. Reads were processed so that amplification and sequencing bias were reduced, and quantification was performed against synthetic TR CDR3 analogs. The source study handled its data this way. In ImmunoSEQ Analyzer, raw data were processed so that out-of-frame sequences and CDR3s with stop codons were removed, with gene names following IMGT nomenclature. Repertoire diversity was summarized as normalized Shannon entropy, defined as 1 minus Pielou's evenness. TRB sequences were considered identical only when V gene, J gene and CDR3 were shared. Public PML clonotypes were defined as CDR3s shared by two or more PML-onset samples but absent from earlier samples, from controls, and from public databases. Positional CDR3 amino acid composition was analyzed in Skylign with the observed count method. Sourced from immuneACCESS, this table was stored by TCRdb with only in-frame sequences that have V and J called. A share of the clones is absent; for the studies checked, an unresolved V gene accounts for under half, and the remainder has no known explanation. V and J calls and clone size come straight from that table; D and trimming were deduced from the DNA. The sample table contains approximately 27,000 clones; only one count was recorded for 75% to 90% of them. Jointly, the top ten make up under 15% of the sample.

The receptor was isolated from a woman aged 25 to 39 with progressive multifocal leukoencephalopathy. The sample here was PBMCs, taken from a patient treated with natalizumab. Recombination joined TRBV30 with TRBJ2-3; the D gene is perhaps TRBD2, from 6 matching bases. This receptor carries the CDR3 CAWSVIGTSQYF. In nucleotide form, the sequence is TGTGCCTGGAGTGTAATCGGGACTTCGCAGTATTTT. When the CDR3 is completed using the reference TRBV30 and TRBJ2-3 genes on either side, the full variable domain is SQTIHQWPATLVQPVGSPLSLECTVEGTSNPNLYWYRQAAGRGLQLLFYSVGIGQISSEVPQNLSASRPQDRQFILSSKKLLLSDSGFYLCAWSVIGTSQYFGPGTRLTVL.